This is a list of T cell receptor beta chains from one sample in a study of spatial heterogeneity in lung cancer. TCRdb reanalysed the 5' RACE reads using MiXCR and keeps one entry per CDR3 protein. The profile shows about 60,000 distinct CDR3 sequences, 7.5% to 9% of them singletons. Specimen: PBMCs, collected at surgery. The origin of the receptors is a female donor with early-stage non-small cell lung cancer. The CDR3 runs from the conserved cysteine through the conserved F or W. Each record gives: V gene, clone size, J gene, D gene, CDR3 protein, CDR3 DNA. A D gene is named only where the DNA matches it firmly. The size of a clone is reported for some rows only, either as once, few or many, or as a class for expanded clones.

V gene: TRBV29-1; clone size: few; J gene: TRBJ2-1; D gene: NA; CDR3 protein: CSVDRSSYNEQFF; CDR3 DNA: TGCAGCGTTGACAGGAGCTCCTACAATGAGCAGTTCTTC
V gene: TRBV28; clone size: NA; J gene: TRBJ2-7; D gene: NA; CDR3 protein: CASSLLRGSYEQYF; CDR3 DNA: TGTGCCAGCAGTTTATTAAGAGGGTCCTACGAGCAGTACTTC
V gene: TRBV4-1; clone size: NA; J gene: TRBJ1-5; D gene: NA; CDR3 protein: CASSQRVGDSNQPQHF; CDR3 DNA: TGCGCCAGCAGCCAACGGGTTGGGGATAGCAATCAGCCCCAGCATTTT
V gene: TRBV28; clone size: many; J gene: TRBJ1-2; D gene: TRBD1; CDR3 protein: CASSSYPSGGRGYTF; CDR3 DNA: TGTGCCAGCAGTTCCTACCCCTCAGGGGGAAGGGGCTACACCTTC
V gene: TRBV10-3; clone size: many; J gene: TRBJ2-4; D gene: TRBD1; CDR3 protein: CAIRGGENIQYF; CDR3 DNA: TGTGCCATCAGAGGGGGCGAAAACATTCAGTACTTC
V gene: TRBV12-2; clone size: NA; J gene: TRBJ2-7; D gene: NA; CDR3 protein: CASRLQTREGQYEQYF; CDR3 DNA: TGTGCAAGTCGCCTCCAAACAAGGGAGGGCCAGTACGAGCAGTACTTC
V gene: TRBV28; clone size: many; J gene: TRBJ1-5; D gene: NA; CDR3 protein: CASSSRLQPQHF; CDR3 DNA: TGTGCCAGCAGCTCCCGACTGCAGCCCCAGCATTTT
V gene: TRBV11-3; clone size: many; J gene: TRBJ2-1; D gene: NA; CDR3 protein: CASSLGERNEQFF; CDR3 DNA: TGTGCCAGCAGCTTAGGGGAAAGGAATGAGCAGTTCTTC
V gene: TRBV12-3/TRBV12-4; clone size: many; J gene: TRBJ2-2; D gene: TRBD2; CDR3 protein: CASSPGGFGTGELFF; CDR3 DNA: TGTGCCAGCAGTCCGGGGGGTTTCGGCACCGGGGAGCTGTTTTTT
V gene: TRBV19; clone size: few; J gene: TRBJ1-5; D gene: NA; CDR3 protein: CASSISSNQPQHF; CDR3 DNA: TGTGCCAGTAGTATTTCTAGCAATCAGCCCCAGCATTTT
V gene: TRBV6-6; clone size: NA; J gene: TRBJ2-7; D gene: TRBD1; CDR3 protein: CASRRTGSTYEQYF; CDR3 DNA: TGTGCCAGCAGGAGGACAGGATCTACCTACGAGCAGTACTTC
V gene: TRBV4-1; clone size: few; J gene: TRBJ1-1; D gene: TRBD1; CDR3 protein: CASSQPPGTGTKGTEAFF; CDR3 DNA: TGCGCCAGCAGCCAGCCCCCCGGGACAGGGACAAAAGGGACTGAAGCTTTCTTT
V gene: TRBV5-4; clone size: many; J gene: TRBJ1-4; D gene: TRBD1; CDR3 protein: CASSYDRATNEKLFF; CDR3 DNA: TGTGCCAGCAGCTATGACAGGGCCACCAATGAAAAACTGTTTTTT
V gene: TRBV6-5; clone size: many; J gene: TRBJ2-2; D gene: TRBD2; CDR3 protein: CASSYLGTSGFGELFF; CDR3 DNA: TGTGCCAGCAGTTACCTTGGGACTAGCGGGTTCGGGGAGCTGTTTTTT
V gene: TRBV10-1; clone size: many; J gene: TRBJ2-1; D gene: TRBD1; CDR3 protein: CASSLTGAYNEQFF; CDR3 DNA: TGCGCCAGCAGCCTGACAGGGGCCTACAATGAGCAGTTCTTC
V gene: TRBV3-1; clone size: NA; J gene: TRBJ2-5; D gene: NA; CDR3 protein: CASSQVVGTYRAAQYF; CDR3 DNA: TGTGCCAGCAGCCAAGTCGTCGGGACCTACCGCGCGGCCCAGTACTTC
V gene: TRBV18; clone size: few; J gene: TRBJ2-5; D gene: NA; CDR3 protein: CASSPAGAPVGQETQYF; CDR3 DNA: TGTGCCAGCTCACCTGCAGGCGCGCCGGTCGGACAAGAGACCCAGTACTTC
V gene: TRBV27; clone size: many; J gene: TRBJ1-5; D gene: NA; CDR3 protein: CASSSLLDKPQHF; CDR3 DNA: TGTGCCAGCAGTTCGCTTCTAGATAAGCCCCAGCATTTT
V gene: TRBV5-1; clone size: NA; J gene: TRBJ2-5; D gene: TRBD2; CDR3 protein: CASSPGGGSEETQYF; CDR3 DNA: TGCGCCAGCAGCCCGGGCGGGGGTAGTGAAGAGACCCAGTACTTC
V gene: TRBV7-3; clone size: many; J gene: TRBJ1-1; D gene: NA; CDR3 protein: CASSLTSGYTEAFF; CDR3 DNA: TGTGCCAGCAGCTTAACGTCAGGCTACACTGAAGCTTTCTTT
V gene: TRBV7-6; clone size: many; J gene: TRBJ1-6; D gene: NA; CDR3 protein: CASSLAETETNSPLHF; CDR3 DNA: TGTGCCAGCAGCTTAGCGGAGACAGAAACCAATTCACCCCTCCACTTT
V gene: TRBV7-9; clone size: NA; J gene: TRBJ2-1; D gene: NA; CDR3 protein: CASSPRLFGEQFF; CDR3 DNA: TGTGCCAGCAGCCCGAGGCTTTTCGGTGAGCAGTTCTTC
V gene: TRBV28; clone size: NA; J gene: TRBJ1-4; D gene: TRBD1; CDR3 protein: CASSPQGRSNEKLFF; CDR3 DNA: TGTGCCAGCAGTCCACAGGGGAGAAGCAATGAAAAACTGTTTTTT
V gene: TRBV7-2; clone size: many; J gene: TRBJ2-3; D gene: NA; CDR3 protein: CASGSMRERTDTQYF; CDR3 DNA: TGTGCCAGCGGATCAATGAGGGAACGCACAGATACGCAGTATTTT
V gene: TRBV20-1; clone size: few; J gene: TRBJ1-2; D gene: TRBD1; CDR3 protein: CSAADRDYGYTF; CDR3 DNA: TGCAGTGCTGCAGACAGGGACTATGGCTACACCTTC
V gene: TRBV11-1; clone size: many; J gene: TRBJ2-1; D gene: NA; CDR3 protein: CASSLDANNEQFF; CDR3 DNA: TGTGCCAGCAGCCTGGACGCAAACAATGAGCAGTTCTTC
V gene: TRBV18; clone size: NA; J gene: TRBJ1-2; D gene: NA; CDR3 protein: CASSSTQENGYTF; CDR3 DNA: TGTGCCAGCTCATCGACTCAAGAGAATGGCTACACCTTC
V gene: TRBV7-9; clone size: many; J gene: TRBJ1-1; D gene: TRBD1; CDR3 protein: CASSSLGTGQHTEAFF; CDR3 DNA: TGTGCCAGCAGCTCCCTAGGGACAGGGCAGCACACTGAAGCTTTCTTT
V gene: TRBV7-9; clone size: NA; J gene: TRBJ2-3; D gene: NA; CDR3 protein: CASTRYTADTQYF; CDR3 DNA: TGTGCCAGCACGAGATATACGGCAGATACGCAGTATTTT
V gene: TRBV3-1; clone size: few; J gene: TRBJ1-1; D gene: NA; CDR3 protein: CASSQVGSNTEAFF; CDR3 DNA: TGTGCCAGCAGCCAAGTGGGGTCGAACACTGAAGCTTTCTTT
V gene: TRBV27; clone size: NA; J gene: TRBJ1-1; D gene: TRBD1; CDR3 protein: CASSLYAVRQGRGDTEAFF; CDR3 DNA: TGTGCCAGCAGTTTATACGCTGTACGACAGGGTAGGGGAGACACTGAAGCTTTCTTT
V gene: TRBV15; clone size: few; J gene: TRBJ1-5; D gene: NA; CDR3 protein: CATSRGPASSNQPQHF; CDR3 DNA: TGTGCCACCAGCAGAGGCCCAGCTTCTAGCAATCAGCCCCAGCATTTT
V gene: TRBV6-6; clone size: many; J gene: TRBJ1-6; D gene: NA; CDR3 protein: CASSSSVGNSPLHF; CDR3 DNA: TGTGCCAGCAGCTCCAGCGTGGGGAATTCACCCCTCCACTTT
V gene: TRBV7-9; clone size: few; J gene: TRBJ2-7; D gene: TRBD2; CDR3 protein: CASSSRAGVSSYEQYF; CDR3 DNA: TGTGCCAGCAGCTCCCGAGCGGGAGTAAGCTCCTACGAGCAGTACTTC
V gene: TRBV10-3; clone size: few; J gene: TRBJ1-2; D gene: NA; CDR3 protein: CAISESVGYTF; CDR3 DNA: TGTGCCATCAGTGAGTCGGTTGGCTACACCTTC
V gene: TRBV7-9; clone size: many; J gene: TRBJ1-3; D gene: NA; CDR3 protein: CASSPRTIPSGNTIYF; CDR3 DNA: TGTGCCAGCAGCCCCCGGACAATACCCTCTGGAAACACCATATATTTT
V gene: TRBV28; clone size: many; J gene: TRBJ1-5; D gene: NA; CDR3 protein: CASSLYPGDSNQPQHF; CDR3 DNA: TGTGCCAGCAGTTTATACCCGGGAGATAGCAATCAGCCCCAGCATTTT
V gene: TRBV5-1; clone size: many; J gene: TRBJ1-4; D gene: NA; CDR3 protein: CASSREGNPGEKLFF; CDR3 DNA: TGCGCCAGCAGCCGGGAGGGCAACCCCGGGGAAAAACTGTTTTTT
V gene: TRBV12-3/TRBV12-4; clone size: NA; J gene: TRBJ2-3; D gene: TRBD1; CDR3 protein: CASSPVTGTGSTDTQYF; CDR3 DNA: TGTGCCAGCAGCCCCGTGACCGGGACAGGGAGCACAGATACGCAGTATTTT
V gene: TRBV20-1; clone size: many; J gene: TRBJ2-3; D gene: TRBD2; CDR3 protein: CSTQNRAGSTDTQYF; CDR3 DNA: TGCAGTACGCAGAACCGAGCGGGGTCCACAGATACGCAGTATTTT
V gene: TRBV19; clone size: few; J gene: TRBJ1-1; D gene: NA; CDR3 protein: CASSRAANYRYTEAFF; CDR3 DNA: TGTGCCAGTAGTCGGGCCGCAAATTACAGGTACACTGAAGCTTTCTTT
V gene: TRBV11-3; clone size: few; J gene: TRBJ2-7; D gene: TRBD1; CDR3 protein: CASSSLGQSSYEQYF; CDR3 DNA: TGTGCCAGCAGCTCCCTGGGACAGAGCTCCTACGAGCAGTACTTC
V gene: TRBV11-1; clone size: few; J gene: TRBJ2-3; D gene: NA; CDR3 protein: CASSPLGSGRRSTDTQYF; CDR3 DNA: TGTGCCAGCAGCCCCTTGGGGAGCGGACGTAGATCCACAGATACGCAGTATTTT
V gene: TRBV6-2/TRBV6-3; clone size: few; J gene: TRBJ1-1; D gene: NA; CDR3 protein: CASSYDSNTEAFF; CDR3 DNA: TGTGCCAGCAGTTACGACAGCAACACTGAAGCTTTCTTT
V gene: TRBV6-5; clone size: few; J gene: TRBJ2-7; D gene: NA; CDR3 protein: CASSYPRGTGTYEQYF; CDR3 DNA: TGTGCCAGCAGTTACCCGAGGGGGACGGGAACCTACGAGCAGTACTTC
V gene: TRBV7-9; clone size: medium-sized; J gene: TRBJ1-4; D gene: NA; CDR3 protein: CASTKGANEKLFF; CDR3 DNA: TGTGCCAGCACCAAGGGGGCTAATGAAAAACTGTTTTTT
V gene: TRBV5-6; clone size: NA; J gene: TRBJ2-3; D gene: TRBD1; CDR3 protein: CASSSTPGTVIDTQYF; CDR3 DNA: TGTGCCAGCAGTTCAACTCCCGGGACAGTCATAGATACGCAGTATTTT
V gene: TRBV10-1; clone size: few; J gene: TRBJ2-1; D gene: NA; CDR3 protein: CASSEPPGHEQFF; CDR3 DNA: TGCGCCAGCAGTGAGCCTCCGGGCCATGAGCAGTTCTTC
V gene: TRBV12-3/TRBV12-4; clone size: NA; J gene: TRBJ2-7; D gene: NA; CDR3 protein: CASTWGSEAYEQYF; CDR3 DNA: TGTGCCAGCACCTGGGGTAGCGAGGCCTACGAGCAGTACTTC
V gene: TRBV28; clone size: many; J gene: TRBJ1-1; D gene: NA; CDR3 protein: CASSLRSEAFF; CDR3 DNA: TGTGCCAGCAGTTTGAGGTCTGAAGCTTTCTTT
V gene: TRBV21-1; clone size: few; J gene: TRBJ1-2; D gene: NA; CDR3 protein: CASSKQGNDYGYTF; CDR3 DNA: TGTGCCAGCAGCAAACAGGGGAACGACTATGGCTACACCTTC
V gene: TRBV28; clone size: many; J gene: TRBJ1-2; D gene: TRBD1; CDR3 protein: CASSFWTGSRGGYTF; CDR3 DNA: TGTGCCAGCAGTTTTTGGACAGGCTCTCGGGGTGGCTACACCTTC
V gene: TRBV6-5; clone size: few; J gene: TRBJ2-3; D gene: NA; CDR3 protein: CASSYGGSRHTDTQYF; CDR3 DNA: TGTGCCAGCAGTTACGGTGGTAGCCGGCACACAGATACGCAGTATTTT
V gene: TRBV25-1; clone size: many; J gene: TRBJ2-1; D gene: TRBD1; CDR3 protein: CASSGWTGSYEQFF; CDR3 DNA: TGTGCCAGCAGTGGGTGGACAGGGAGCTATGAGCAGTTCTTC
V gene: TRBV7-2; clone size: many; J gene: TRBJ1-2; D gene: NA; CDR3 protein: CASSPVPEGGYTF; CDR3 DNA: TGTGCCAGCAGCCCAGTCCCAGAAGGTGGCTACACCTTC